This T cell receptor (beta chain) derives from a study of blood T cell repertoires in COVID-19 (dated by TCRdb to 2018 to 2021). The study in broad terms: Samples covering the acute and convalescent phases of COVID-19 were provided by collaborators in the United States, Italy and Spain. The sample metadata nearly always contained a de-identified subject ID, COVID-19 status, age in years and sex. Deeply sampled blood TCRbeta repertoires from subjects exposed to, actively infected with, or recovered from COVID-19 were included in the dataset. Samples were obtained from the ongoing ImmuneRACE study (first 160 participants) and from 1,254 subjects provided by 6 global collaborators. Where available, HLA class I and class II types were taken from metadata supplied by the sample provider and were not determined by assay-based typing. The material from the prospective study consisted of cDNA or gDNA derived from T cells, B-cell-depleted T cells, or PBMCs. The repertoires were released in a freely available public database intended as a resource for research on the immune response to SARS-CoV-2. Points the paper makes about the study in general: The amount of clinical and demographic metadata varied by source and participant and was provided uncurated.

TCRbeta CDR3 regions were amplified from genomic DNA using the immunoSEQ Assay, a bias-controlled multiplex PCR. Per the original workflow: The number of nucleated cells in each sample was estimated from the amplification of reference gene primers within the assay. To quantify the absolute abundance of each unique TCRbeta CDR3 rearrangement, sequence reads were collapsed and filtered. For each sample, productive Simpson clonality was calculated by taking the square root of Simpson's diversity index across productive rearrangements. Held by TCRdb, this immuneACCESS table contains in-frame sequences only and omits some clones. Under half of the omission traces to an unresolved V gene where checked; the cause of the rest is unknown. V, J and clone size are taken as reported in that table, and D and trimming were inferred from the DNA itself. This sample holds around 100,000 clones; less than 85% were observed only once. 1.5% to 2% of the sample is in the top ten clones.

As to this clone: Its specific antigen is unknown. The record has no base qualities; no much larger clone is one base away.

Collaborating institutions collected whole blood in K2EDTA tubes following their own protocols. For TCRbeta analysis, collaborator samples were shipped as frozen whole blood, as isolated PBMCs, or as DNA extracted from either sample type. Material: peripheral blood. This receptor was taken from a woman aged 70 to 79 with active or convalescent COVID-19.

Here the CDR3 is given as CAIGSSGLAKNIQYF. The DNA reads as follows: TGTGCCATCGGATCTAGCGGACTAGCCAAAAACATTCAGTACTTC. The chain was built from TRBV10-3 and TRBJ2-4, with 7 bases in between that match TRBD2. From the cysteine through the phenylalanine, the CDR3 covers 15 amino acids. The sequence is cut down to CDR3 DNA, 45 bases in frame from base 1. V lost 8 bases and J lost 0 bases, and the count of bases not matched to a germline gene is 7. CDR1 ENHRY and CDR2 SYGVKD are derived from the germline V gene.